This TCR beta chain was sequenced during a study of tumor-infiltrating lymphocytes in oesophageal squamous cell carcinoma. Notes on this clonotype: A single base separates this from a much larger clone, so it may be a read error.

TCRdb reanalysed the PCR reads using MiXCR and keeps one entry per CDR3 protein. The sample lists 21,000 or so distinct CDR3 sequences, 35% to 40% seen once, with approximately 38% in the top ten. The CDR3 extends over 15 amino acids. V lost 7 bases and J lost 10; bases outside the gene matches: 14. The germline V gene encodes CDR1 MNHNS and CDR2 SASEGT. The specimen sequenced was esophageal tumor tissue. This TCR was sampled from a male donor with esophageal squamous cell carcinoma. This chain joins TRBV6-1 and TRBJ2-1, with 9 nucleotides matching TRBD2. The CDR3, as DNA: TGTGCCAGCAAGCGGGAGCTAGCGGGGACCTACGAGCAGTTCTTC. It is translated as CASKRELAGTYEQFF.